One and the same sample provided the 26 T cell receptor beta chains below, sequenced in a study of early T cells in non-severe SARS-CoV-2 infection. Using its own MiXCR run on the 5' RACE reads, TCRdb lists one record per CDR3 protein. The data hold about 100,000 distinct CDR3 sequences, with over 10% observed a single time. The sequenced material came from whole blood. These receptor sequences come from an adult who was a healthcare worker with PCR-confirmed SARS-CoV-2 infection or an uninfected control (not recorded which).

This clonotype was detected a few times. This may arise from a read error, as a much more abundant clone is one base away. The CDR3: CASSDGNTGELFF. The CDR3 nucleotides are TGTGCCAGCAGTGACGGGAACACCGGGGAGCTGTTTTTT. The genes are TRBV6-1 and TRBJ2-2, with D uncertain. With 3 bases removed from V and 1 base from J, the gap between germline ends came to 3 bases. The CDR3 has 13 amino acids. Germline V gives CDR1 MNHNS, CDR2 SASEGT.

This clonotype has at least ten counts. The chain employs TRBV6-5 and TRBJ2-7; no firm D call. CDR1 and CDR2 from the germline V gene are MNHEY and SVGAGI. This CDR3 is 11 amino acids long. The V end was cut by 6 bases, the J end by 3 bases, with 6 bases between. CDR3: CASRGLYEQYF. The CDR3, as DNA: TGTGCCAGCAGGGGTCTCTACGAGCAGTACTTC.

This clonotype was observed many times. V and J are TRBV21-1 and TRBJ1-3; the DNA was not compared with TRBD1, the D call given in the table. TRBV21-1 is recorded as a pseudogene. CDR3 length: 19 amino acids. Here the CDR3 reads CASSKTGGGEIGSGNTIYF. DNA of the CDR3: TGTGCCAGCAGCAAGACCGGTGGGGGGGAGATAGGTTCTGGAAACACCATATATTTT.

This clonotype has at least ten counts. The chain links TRBV29-1 to TRBJ1-3; 11 nucleotides line up with TRBD1. V shed 6 bases and J 4 bases; nucleotides not matched to a gene: 5. The CDR3 is 14 amino acids. The germline V gene has CDR1 SQVTM and CDR2 ANQGSEA. For the CDR3, the DNA is TGCAGCGTCGGACAGGGGGCTAGCGGAAACACCATATATTTT. Encoded protein: CSVGQGASGNTIYF. Full variable domain (rest looked up from reference TRBV29-1 and TRBJ1-3): SAVISQKPSRDICQRGTSLTIQCQVDSQVTMMFWYRQQPGQSLTLIATANQGSEATYESGFVIDKFPISRPNLTFSTLTVSNMSPEDSSIYLCSVGQGASGNTIYFGEGSWLTVV.

This clonotype was seen many times. V gene TRBV5-5 combines with J gene TRBJ1-1; no definite D call. CDR3 size: 13 residues. Deletions cut 1 base from V and 0 bases from J, with 4 bases between. Germline V lookup: CDR1 SGHKS, CDR2 YYEKEE (reference sequence). Written as DNA, the CDR3 is TGTGCCAGCAGCTTGCGGATGAACACTGAAGCTTTCTTT. Encoded protein: CASSLRMNTEAFF.

This clonotype has a count of ten or more. This chain links TRBV20-1 with TRBJ2-1; 14 bases are a match to TRBD2. V shed 6 bases, J shed 0 bases, and the junction held 13 bases outside the gene matches. CDR1 is DFQATT, CDR2 SNEGSKA, per germline (reference sequence). This CDR3 spans 19 amino acids. CDR3 residues: CSAETGLAGDLSSYNEQFF. The CDR3, as DNA: TGCAGTGCGGAGACGGGACTAGCGGGGGACCTAAGCTCCTACAATGAGCAGTTCTTC.

This clonotype came up many times. The J gene is TRBJ2-5, the V gene TRBV7-6; D not resolved. The CDR3 sequence is 13 residues long. CDR1 and CDR2 (germline): SGHVS, FNYEAQ. The V end was cut by 1 base, the J end by 5 bases, with 8 bases between. The chain's CDR3 is CASSLVARETQYF. The CDR3 coding sequence is TGTGCCAGCAGCTTAGTGGCTCGGGAGACCCAGTACTTC.

This clonotype came up many times. A read error may account for a junction end that differs from germline. V is TRBV18 and J is TRBJ2-3, with D hard to call. CDR1 and CDR2 (germline): KGHSH, LQKENI. The CDR3 totals 13 residues. CDR3 residues: CASSPDGTDTQCF. CDR3 sequence (DNA): TGTGCCAGCTCACCGGACGGTACAGATACGCAGTGTTTT.

The chain combines TRBV28 with TRBJ2-1; 13 bases line up with TRBD2. Trimming cost V 3 bases and J 11 bases; bases outside gene matches: 4. The V gene's germline CDR1 is MDHEN and CDR2 SYDVKM. The CDR3 contains 14 residues. The CDR3 loop reads CASSLTSGGTKQFF. CDR3 coding DNA: TGTGCCAGCAGTTTGACTAGCGGGGGGACAAAGCAGTTCTTC.

This rearrangement joins TRBV20-1 to TRBJ1-1; 7 nucleotides align to TRBD1. The trim removed 6 bases at V and 1 base at J, leaving 17 bases unmatched. This CDR3 comprises 17 residues. The germline gives CDR1 DFQATT, CDR2 SNEGSKA (reference sequence). CDR3 in amino acids: CSAQGPAGGRWNTEAFF. Written as DNA, the CDR3 is TGCAGTGCGCAGGGACCCGCAGGGGGTAGGTGGAACACTGAAGCTTTCTTT.

Comment on this clonotype: A much larger clone is a single base away; this may be a read error. CDR3 loop: CASSQCWRDRGYDGNQPQHF. CDR3 coding DNA: TGCGCCAGCAGCCAATGTTGGCGGGACAGGGGGTATGATGGCAATCAGCCCCAGCATTTT. The chain uses TRBV4-3 and TRBJ1-5, with 11 positions matching TRBD1. Germline V gene data show CDR1 as LGHNA and CDR2 as YSLEER. Unmatched junction bases numbered 14, after V lost 2 bases and J lost 2 bases. CDR3 length: 20 amino acids.

This clonotype appeared many times. The chain combines TRBV27 with TRBJ2-1, with D perhaps TRBD1 or TRBD2 (6 bases each). V was pared by 9 bases and J by 8 bases, with 17 bases between. The CDR3 covers 13 residues. Per the germline V gene, CDR1 is MNHEY and CDR2 is SMNVEV (reference sequence). The CDR3 DNA is TGTGCCAGGACACCCAACGGGGGCGATGAGCAGTTCTTC. Protein product: CARTPNGGDEQFF.

The chain combines TRBV29-1 with TRBJ2-1; tentative D call: TRBD2 (5 bases). The V and J ends lost 2 bases and 2 bases respectively, with 13 bases between them. The CDR3 is 15 residues long. Germline CDR1 SQVTM, CDR2 ANQGSEA. CDR3 region: CSVESGTLTYNEQFF. The DNA for the CDR3 is TGCAGCGTTGAATCGGGAACACTTACCTACAATGAGCAGTTCTTC.

This clonotype was counted a few times. V usage is TRBV10-3 and J usage is TRBJ2-1, with 10 bases lining up with TRBD2. The CDR3 spans 14 residues. Germline V CDR1 and CDR2: ENHRY, SYGVKD. Unmatched junction bases numbered 8, after V lost 8 bases and J lost 7 bases. The CDR3 sequence is CAIGASGGQNEQFF. The CDR3, as DNA: TGTGCCATCGGGGCTAGCGGGGGTCAGAATGAGCAGTTCTTC.

This clonotype was picked up many times. This rearrangement joins TRBV28 to TRBJ2-5; 9 bases fit TRBD2. Germline CDR1 MDHEN, CDR2 SYDVKM. V was clipped by 6 bases and J by 5 bases; unmatched bases: 7. The CDR3 is made up of 14 amino acids. CDR3 nucleotide sequence: TGTGCCAGCAGGGATATAGCGGGGGCGGAGACCCAGTACTTC. Translating gives CASRDIAGAETQYF.

This clonotype has at least ten counts. Written as DNA, the CDR3 is TGTGCCAGCAGTTTCTCCCGGACAGGGGCAAGCTACACCTTC. The encoded protein is CASSFSRTGASYTF. The J gene is TRBJ1-2, the V gene TRBV28, with TRBD1 identical over 9 bases. There are 14 residues in the CDR3. Losses at the gene ends were 3 bases for V and 9 bases for J; bases not matched to a gene: 8. Germline CDR1 and CDR2: MDHEN and SYDVKM.

This clonotype occurred many times. The chain recombines TRBV25-1 with TRBJ2-7, with 7 nucleotides matching TRBD2. V trimming: 3 bases; J trimming: 7 bases; junction bases outside the gene matches: 12. The CDR3 is made up of 15 amino acids. Germline V lookup: CDR1 MGHDK, CDR2 SYGVNS. This CDR3 reads CASSDAAGALGEQYF. The CDR3 region has the DNA TGTGCCAGCAGTGATGCGGCGGGAGCGTTGGGTGAGCAGTACTTC.

For this clonotype: Germline is not matched at one junction end, which may reflect a read error. The chain couples TRBV6-2 or TRBV6-3 to TRBJ2-3; D might be TRBD2 (6 bases). This CDR3 comprises 16 residues. Looked up from germline, CDR1 is MNHEY and CDR2 is SVGEGT. The DNA for the CDR3 is TGTGCCGGCAGTTACGCCCGGGGGTCTAGCACAGATACGCAGTATTTT. This sequence encodes CAGSYARGSSTDTQYF.

This clonotype occurred a few times. The chain is built from TRBV29-1 and TRBJ1-1; D might be TRBD1 (5 bases). There are 12 residues in the CDR3. V lost 7 bases to trimming and J lost 2 bases, with 11 bases between them. Looked up from germline, CDR1 is SQVTM and CDR2 is ANQGSEA. This CDR3 is CSAQGYNTEAFF. The CDR3 bases are TGCAGCGCGCAGGGATATAACACTGAAGCTTTCTTT.

This clonotype is a singleton in its sample. A clone one base away is much larger, so this may be a read error. The CDR3 protein is CASSSPGQGALSSLHF. CDR3 nucleotides: TGTGCCAGCAGCTCGCCAGGACAGGGGGCTTTATCATCCCTCCACTTT. The V call is TRBV5-4, the J call TRBJ1-6; 11 positions agree with TRBD1. V trimming: 3 bases; J trimming: 14 bases; junction bases outside the gene matches: 13. Germline V CDR1 and CDR2: SGHNT, YYREEE (reference sequence). This CDR3 spans 16 amino acids.

Remarks on this clonotype: The junction shows a germline mismatch at one end, possibly a read error. This chain links TRBV6-5 with TRBJ2-5, with D perhaps being TRBD1 or TRBD2 (6 bases each). Germline lookup yields CDR1 MNHEY and CDR2 SVGAGI. The CDR3 is made up of 15 amino acids. The CDR3 DNA reads as TGTACCAGCAGAACCCTAAGGGGGGCTCGTCGGACCCAGTACTTC. It encodes CTSRTLRGARRTQYF.

This chain links TRBV5-1 with TRBJ1-1; 7 positions agree with TRBD1. CDR1 and CDR2 (germline): SGHRS, YFSETQ. The length of the CDR3 is 12 residues. V lost 5 bases, J lost 11 bases, and 9 bases stayed unmatched. The CDR3 loop reads CASSQGGLLAFF. In nucleotides, the CDR3 is TGCGCCAGCAGTCAGGGGGGCCTGTTGGCTTTCTTT.

The genes are TRBV2 and TRBJ2-7, with TRBD1 matching over 7 bases. J lost 3 bases, V lost 6 bases, and 5 bases had no gene match. This CDR3 region has 13 residues. From germline, CDR1 is SNHLY and CDR2 FYNNEI. The CDR3 here is CASRGTASYEQYF. DNA for the CDR3: TGTGCCAGCAGAGGGACAGCAAGCTACGAGCAGTACTTC.

This clonotype was counted a few times. CDR3 loop: CASSALAGSYTDTQYF. DNA of the CDR3: TGTGCCAGCAGCGCCCTAGCGGGGAGTTACACAGATACGCAGTATTTT. The chain carries TRBV11-2 and TRBJ2-3; 9 bases are a match to TRBD2. CDR1 is SGHAT and CDR2 is FQNNGV in the germline V gene. The CDR3 consists of 16 residues. V was clipped by 5 bases and J by 2 bases; unmatched bases: 8.

The genes are TRBV7-2 and TRBJ1-6; perhaps TRBD1 as D (5 bases). The CDR3 is 14 amino acids. Germline CDR1 is SGHTA and CDR2 is FQGNSA. Deletions cut 1 base from V and 6 bases from J, with 7 bases between. The chain's CDR3 is CASSLVQANSPLHF. Written as DNA, the CDR3 is TGTGCCAGCAGCTTAGTACAGGCTAATTCACCCCTCCACTTT. Filled out from reference TRBV7-2 and TRBJ1-6, the complete variable domain reads GAGVSQSPSNKVTEKGKDVELRCDPISGHTALYWYRQSLGQGLEFLIYFQGNSAPDKSGLPSDRFSAERTGGSVSTLTIQRTQQEDSAVYLCASSLVQANSPLHFGNGTRLTVT.

In this sample, this clonotype turned up many times. V usage is TRBV28 and J usage is TRBJ2-7, with TRBD1 matching over 8 bases. J gave up 4 bases and V 7 bases, and 18 bases lay outside the gene matches. The CDR3 runs 17 residues. Germline loops: CDR1 MDHEN, CDR2 SYDVKM. CDR3 bases: TGTGCCAGCACCTCCCCGTCACGGACAGGGAGCATGTACGAGCAGTACTTC. Its translation: CASTSPSRTGSMYEQYF.